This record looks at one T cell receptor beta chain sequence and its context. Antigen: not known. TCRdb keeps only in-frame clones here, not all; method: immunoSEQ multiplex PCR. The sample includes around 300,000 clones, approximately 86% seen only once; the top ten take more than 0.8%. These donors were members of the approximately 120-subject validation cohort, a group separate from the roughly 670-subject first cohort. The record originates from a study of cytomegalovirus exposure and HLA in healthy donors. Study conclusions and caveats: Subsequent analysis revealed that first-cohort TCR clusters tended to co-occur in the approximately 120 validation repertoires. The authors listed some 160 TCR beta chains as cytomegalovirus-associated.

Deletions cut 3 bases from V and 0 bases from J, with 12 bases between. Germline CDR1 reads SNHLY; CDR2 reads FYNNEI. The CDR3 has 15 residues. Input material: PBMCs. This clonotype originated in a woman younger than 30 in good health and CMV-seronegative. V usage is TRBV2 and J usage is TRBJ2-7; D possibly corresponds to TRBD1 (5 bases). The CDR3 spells CASSDRGRSSYEQYF. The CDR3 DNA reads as TGTGCCAGCAGTGATAGGGGCAGGTCCTCCTACGAGCAGTACTTC.